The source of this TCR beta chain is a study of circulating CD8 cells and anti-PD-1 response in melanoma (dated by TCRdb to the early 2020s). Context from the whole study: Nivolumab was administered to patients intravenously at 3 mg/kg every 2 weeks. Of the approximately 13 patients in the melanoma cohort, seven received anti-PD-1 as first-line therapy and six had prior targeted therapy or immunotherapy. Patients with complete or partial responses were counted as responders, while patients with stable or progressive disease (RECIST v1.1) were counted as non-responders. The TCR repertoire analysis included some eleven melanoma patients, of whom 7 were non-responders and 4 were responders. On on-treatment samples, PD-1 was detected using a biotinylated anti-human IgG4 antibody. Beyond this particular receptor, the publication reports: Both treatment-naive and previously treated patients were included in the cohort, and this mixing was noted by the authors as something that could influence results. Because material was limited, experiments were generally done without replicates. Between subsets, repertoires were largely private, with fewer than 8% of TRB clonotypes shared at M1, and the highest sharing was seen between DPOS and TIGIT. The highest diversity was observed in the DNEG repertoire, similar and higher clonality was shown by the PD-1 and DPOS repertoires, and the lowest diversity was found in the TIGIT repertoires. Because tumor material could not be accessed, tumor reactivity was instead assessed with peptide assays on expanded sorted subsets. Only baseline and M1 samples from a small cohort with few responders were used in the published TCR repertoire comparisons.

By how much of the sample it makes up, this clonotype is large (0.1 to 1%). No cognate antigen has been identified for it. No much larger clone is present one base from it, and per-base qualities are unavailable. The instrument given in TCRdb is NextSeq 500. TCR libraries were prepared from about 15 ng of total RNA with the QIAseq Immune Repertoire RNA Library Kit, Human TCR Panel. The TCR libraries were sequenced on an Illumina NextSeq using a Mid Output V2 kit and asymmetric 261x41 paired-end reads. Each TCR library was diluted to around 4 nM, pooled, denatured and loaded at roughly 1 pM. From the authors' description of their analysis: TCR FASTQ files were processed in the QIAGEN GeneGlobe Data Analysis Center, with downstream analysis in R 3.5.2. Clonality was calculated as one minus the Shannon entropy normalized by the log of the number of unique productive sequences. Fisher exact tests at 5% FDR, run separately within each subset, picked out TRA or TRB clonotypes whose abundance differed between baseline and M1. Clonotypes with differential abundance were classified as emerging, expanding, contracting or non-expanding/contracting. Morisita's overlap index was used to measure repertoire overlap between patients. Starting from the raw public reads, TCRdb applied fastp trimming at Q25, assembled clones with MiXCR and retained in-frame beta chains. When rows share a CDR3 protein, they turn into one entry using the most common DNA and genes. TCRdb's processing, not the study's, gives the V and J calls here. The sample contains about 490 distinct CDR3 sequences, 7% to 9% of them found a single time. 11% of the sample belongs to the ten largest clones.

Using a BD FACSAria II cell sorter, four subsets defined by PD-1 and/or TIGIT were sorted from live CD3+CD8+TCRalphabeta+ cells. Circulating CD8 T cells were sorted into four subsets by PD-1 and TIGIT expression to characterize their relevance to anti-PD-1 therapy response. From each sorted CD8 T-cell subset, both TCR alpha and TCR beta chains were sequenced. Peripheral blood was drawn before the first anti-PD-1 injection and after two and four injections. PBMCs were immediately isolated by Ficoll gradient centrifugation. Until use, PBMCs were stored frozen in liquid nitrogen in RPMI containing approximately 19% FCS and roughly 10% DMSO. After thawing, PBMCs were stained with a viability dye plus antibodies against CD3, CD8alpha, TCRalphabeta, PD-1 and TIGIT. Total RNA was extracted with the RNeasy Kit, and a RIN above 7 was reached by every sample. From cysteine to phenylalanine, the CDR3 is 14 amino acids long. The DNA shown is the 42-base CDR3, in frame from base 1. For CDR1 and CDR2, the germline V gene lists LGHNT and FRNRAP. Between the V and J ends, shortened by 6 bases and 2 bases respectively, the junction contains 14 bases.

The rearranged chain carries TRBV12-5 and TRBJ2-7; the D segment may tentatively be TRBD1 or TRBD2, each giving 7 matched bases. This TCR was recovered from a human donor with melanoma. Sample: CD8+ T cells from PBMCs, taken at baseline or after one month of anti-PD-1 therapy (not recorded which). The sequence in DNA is TGTGCTAGTGGCCCAGGGGGAGGGACCTACGAGCAGTACTTC. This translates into CASGPGGGTYEQYF.